The 8 T cell receptor beta chains below all came from one sample that was sequenced in a study of blood T cell repertoires in COVID-19. Libraries were prepared by immunoSEQ multiplex PCR; TCRdb keeps only in-frame clonotypes and omits some of them. The table has around 150,000 clones, about 77% seen once; the top ten hold around 4%. The sample comprised peripheral blood. These receptors were obtained from a man aged 60 to 75 with acute or convalescent COVID-19.

The V and J genes are TRBV5-1 and TRBJ2-5; possible D gene TRBD2, 5 bases. Germline loops: CDR1 SGHRS, CDR2 YFSETQ. This CDR3 spans 13 amino acids. Between the trimmed V and J ends, which lost 1 base and 4 bases, there was a span of 8 bases. As DNA, the CDR3 is TGCGCCAGCAGCTTGTCCGGGGTAGAGACCCAGTACTTC. As protein: CASSLSGVETQYF.

The rearrangement uses TRBV21-1 and TRBJ2-7; the table assigns TRBD1, which was not confirmed against the DNA. TRBV21-1 is designated a pseudogene. The CDR3 loop spans 13 amino acids. CDR3 sequence (DNA): TGTGCCAGCAGCACCCGACAAGCACACGAGCAGTACTTC. Protein product: CASSTRQAHEQYF.

The DNA for the CDR3 is TGTGCCAGCAGCGCTTCAGTGAACACTGAAGCTTTCTTT. Amino acids: CASSASVNTEAFF. The chain has TRBV9 and TRBJ1-1, with unresolved D. Germline-derived CDR1 and CDR2 are SGDLS and YYNGEE. Trimming pared 3 bases from V and 0 bases from J, leaving 6 bases between. This CDR3 spans 13 amino acids.

This chain connects TRBV3-1 (or the pseudogene TRBV3-2) to TRBJ2-4, with D maybe TRBD1 (6 bases). The CDR3 is 18 amino acids. V was trimmed by 2 bases and J by 2 bases, leaving 19 bases between them. The germline CDR1 and CDR2 sequences are LGHDT and YNNKEL (reference sequence). CDR3: CASSQNYRVSTSKNIQYF. In nucleotides, the CDR3 is TGTGCCAGCAGCCAAAACTACAGGGTCTCGACATCCAAAAACATTCAGTACTTC.

This clone occurred once. V and J are TRBV7-9 and TRBJ1-1; unclear D gene. Per the germline V gene, CDR1 is SEHNR and CDR2 is FQNEAQ (reference sequence). CDR3 size: 14 residues. The V gene lost 2 bases and the J gene lost 1 base, with 8 bases spanning the gap. CDR3 coding DNA: TGTGCCAGCAGCTTATCCGCGGCGAACACTGAAGCTTTCTTT. Protein product: CASSLSAANTEAFF.

The CDR3 loop reads CASSTDRANEQFF. The CDR3 DNA sequence: TGTGCCAGCAGCACGGACAGGGCCAATGAGCAGTTCTTC. The V gene is TRBV7-8, the J gene TRBJ2-1; TRBD1 aligns across 8 bases. Germline V gene sequence: CDR1 SGHVS, CDR2 FQNEAQ. CDR3 length: 13 residues. The J segment lost 6 bases and the V segment lost 5 bases, leaving 3 bases of the junction unmatched.

The chain uses TRBV10-3 and TRBJ2-1, with 12 nucleotides matching TRBD2. The CDR3 has 16 residues. Germline V gene lookup returns CDR1 ENHRY and CDR2 SYGVKD. With 3 bases clipped from V and 7 bases from J, the junction kept 7 bases outside the gene matches. The CDR3 sequence is CAISDTSGRNRNEQFF. In nucleotides, the CDR3 is TGTGCCATCAGTGATACTAGCGGGAGGAATAGAAATGAGCAGTTCTTC.

The gene calls are TRBV18 and TRBJ2-3; 9 bases are shared with TRBD1. The CDR3 runs 14 residues. With V trimmed by 7 bases and J by 4 bases, 6 bases remained unmatched. Germline CDR1 KGHSH, CDR2 LQKENI. DNA of the CDR3: TGTGCCAGCTTAGTACAGGGGGCGTCAGATACGCAGTATTTT. It specifies CASLVQGASDTQYF.